Here is one T cell receptor (beta chain) with its context. Its cognate antigen is unknown. This sample is part of a study of cytomegalovirus exposure and HLA in healthy donors. Healthy bone marrow donors formed the donor group. The primer mix had 60 Vbeta and 13 Jbeta primers. The assay was immunoSEQ multiplex PCR, and TCRdb's table has in-frame clones only and misses some. The table records nearly 110,000 clones, approximately 76% of them present only once. Notes on the study in general: A prior analysis recorded that most TCR beta V segments were productive about 87% or about 30% of the time. Another analysis was done later, and it associated 16,951 TCR beta sequences with HLA alleles at 0.05 false discovery rate.

The V and J ends lost 7 bases and 10 bases, in that order; junction bases with no gene match: 19. Germline values: CDR1 LNHDA, CDR2 SQIVND (reference sequence). CDR3 length: 17 residues. The TCR comes from a man younger than 35 in good health and CMV-seronegative. The source material was PBMCs. V is TRBV19 and J is TRBJ1-4; 9 bases agree with TRBD1. Here the CDR3 DNA reads TGTGCCAGTACCGCTCAGAGGGGGGGACAGGGAGTAGGAAAACTGTTTTTT. Its protein is CASTAQRGGQGVGKLFF.